This entry is about one T cell receptor beta chain. The CDR3 is made up of 15 amino acids. Germline-derived CDR1 and CDR2 are LNHDA and SQIVND (reference sequence). Trimming stripped 0 bases from V and 3 bases from J, with 11 bases between. These data come from a study of blood T cell repertoires in COVID-19. About the study: Sites in the United States, Italy and Spain provided acute and convalescent COVID-19 samples.

The method was immunoSEQ multiplex PCR; TCRdb's version includes in-frame clones alone and lacks a portion of them. Of roughly 250,000 clones in the sample, over 75% are singletons; the top ten hold roughly 8.6%. The receptor was isolated from a human donor in a cohort sampled during active COVID-19. This chain uses TRBV19 with TRBJ1-2, with a possible D match to TRBD1 (5 bases). Sequenced sample: peripheral blood. CDR3 region: CASSIDKGYDYGYTF. Written as DNA, the CDR3 is TGTGCCAGTAGTATAGATAAGGGGTACGACTATGGCTACACCTTC. Full variable domain (rest looked up from reference TRBV19 and TRBJ1-2): DGGITQSPKYLFRKEGQNVTLSCEQNLNHDAMYWYRQDPGQGLRLIYYSQIVNDFQKGDIAEGYSVSREKKESFPLTVTSAQKNPTAFYLCASSIDKGYDYGYTFGSGTRLTVV.